Presented here are 11 T cell receptor beta chains from one specimen sequenced in a study of blood T cell repertoires in COVID-19. The method was immunoSEQ multiplex PCR; TCRdb's version includes in-frame clones alone and lacks a portion of them. This sample carries over 250,000 clones, nearly 90% of them seen once, and the ten largest clones take roughly 1.9%. The sequenced material came from PBMCs or T cells enriched from blood (not recorded which). Source of these receptors: a woman aged 60-70 years who had recovered from COVID-19.

This clone was observed a single time. The J gene is TRBJ1-3, the V gene TRBV30, with D possibly being TRBD1 (5 bases). Germline V CDR1 and CDR2: GTSNPN, SVGIG (reference sequence). The CDR3 totals 13 residues. V lost 2 bases, J lost 15 bases, and 20 bases lay in between. The CDR3 sequence is CAWSPTANSSPYF. The CDR3 region has the DNA TGTGCCTGGAGTCCGACAGCCAATTCCAGCCCATATTTT.

This clone was seen a single time. The rearrangement links TRBV7-2 to TRBJ2-3; TRBD2 matches at 8 bases. Germline CDR1 SGHTA, CDR2 FQGNSA. V dropped 2 bases and J dropped 0; count of bases not matched to a gene: 7. This CDR3 has 17 amino acids. This CDR3 is CASSLMQREWSTDTQYF. CDR3 sequence (DNA): TGTGCCAGCAGCTTAATGCAGCGGGAGTGGAGCACAGATACGCAGTATTTT.

This rearrangement joins TRBV19 to TRBJ2-4, with TRBD2 matching 8 bases. CDR1 LNHDA and CDR2 SQIVND come from the germline V gene (reference sequence). Losses at the gene ends were 2 bases for V and 8 bases for J; bases not matched to a gene: 11. The CDR3 length is 16 residues. The CDR3 DNA sequence: TGTGCCAGTAGTATAATTATCGCGGGGGGCGGAGACATTCAGTACTTC. Its protein is CASSIIIAGGGDIQYF.

The J gene is TRBJ2-1, the V gene TRBV10-3; possible D gene TRBD2, 6 bases. The germline CDR1 and CDR2 sequences are ENHRY and SYGVKD. Trimming stripped 7 bases from V and 8 bases from J, with 12 bases between. The CDR3 totals 12 residues. CDR3 in amino acids: CAIKEGRYEQFF. In nucleotides, the CDR3 is TGTGCCATCAAGGAGGGTCGCTATGAGCAGTTCTTC.

A few counts support this clone. This sequence joins TRBV28 and TRBJ1-2, with 7 bases matching TRBD1. The trim removed 6 bases at V and 7 bases at J, leaving 5 bases unmatched. Germline CDR1 is MDHEN and CDR2 is SYDVKM. CDR3 length: 12 amino acids. The chain's CDR3 is CASRLTGVGYTF. The CDR3 nucleotides read TGTGCCAGCAGGCTTACAGGGGTTGGCTACACCTTC.

This clone has just a few counts. The chain is built from TRBV4-2 and TRBJ1-1; tentatively, D is TRBD1 (6 bases). Trimming cost V 8 bases and J 1 base, with 14 bases left between them. This CDR3 comprises 14 residues. Germline V lookup: CDR1 LGHNA, CDR2 YNFKEQ. CDR3 residues: CASARGGRNTEAFF. In DNA form, the CDR3 reads TGTGCCAGCGCGAGGGGGGGGAGGAACACTGAAGCTTTCTTT.

The chain couples TRBV24-1 to TRBJ2-7, with TRBD1 identical over 10 bases. Trimming took 4 bases from V and 4 from J; bases not matched to a gene: 6. The CDR3 covers 15 residues. CDR1 KGHDR and CDR2 SFDVKD come from the germline V gene. Here the CDR3 reads CATSESGQGRYEQYF. In nucleotides, the CDR3 is TGTGCCACCAGTGAATCGGGACAGGGGAGATACGAGCAGTACTTC.

The chain employs TRBV11-2 and TRBJ1-5; weak D call: TRBD1 (6 bases). Trimming removed 2 bases at V and 5 bases at J, with 16 bases between. The CDR3 length is 16 residues. CDR1 and CDR2 from the germline V gene are SGHAT and FQNNGV. This CDR3 is CASSLLGQGRDQPQHF. CDR3 DNA: TGTGCCAGCAGCTTATTAGGGCAGGGGCGAGATCAGCCCCAGCATTTT.

The chain is built from TRBV5-4 and TRBJ2-7, with 7 bases matching TRBD1. The V segment lost 5 bases and the J segment 4 bases; nucleotides outside the gene matches: 6. Germline V gene lookup returns CDR1 SGHNT and CDR2 YYREEE (reference sequence). The CDR3 contains 13 residues. This CDR3 is CASSRDRMYEQYF. The CDR3 DNA reads TGTGCCAGCAGTCGGGACAGAATGTACGAGCAGTACTTC.

The chain carries TRBV11-3 and TRBJ1-6; D may be TRBD1 (6 bases). Germline CDR1 is SGHNT and CDR2 is YENEEA. The CDR3 covers 15 residues. Trimming cost V 6 bases and J 7 bases, with 16 bases left between them. The CDR3 coding sequence is TGTGCCAGCAGACCCGGGGCAGGGGCCAATTCACCCCTCCACTTT. This encodes CASRPGAGANSPLHF.

This chain links TRBV5-6 with TRBJ2-1, with D unclear. Per germline, CDR1 SGHDT and CDR2 YYEEEE. V gave up 4 bases and J gave up 5 bases, with 7 bases separating them. The CDR3 is made up of 12 amino acids. The CDR3 region is CASSLIDNEQFF. DNA of the CDR3: TGTGCCAGCAGCCTGATAGACAATGAGCAGTTCTTC.